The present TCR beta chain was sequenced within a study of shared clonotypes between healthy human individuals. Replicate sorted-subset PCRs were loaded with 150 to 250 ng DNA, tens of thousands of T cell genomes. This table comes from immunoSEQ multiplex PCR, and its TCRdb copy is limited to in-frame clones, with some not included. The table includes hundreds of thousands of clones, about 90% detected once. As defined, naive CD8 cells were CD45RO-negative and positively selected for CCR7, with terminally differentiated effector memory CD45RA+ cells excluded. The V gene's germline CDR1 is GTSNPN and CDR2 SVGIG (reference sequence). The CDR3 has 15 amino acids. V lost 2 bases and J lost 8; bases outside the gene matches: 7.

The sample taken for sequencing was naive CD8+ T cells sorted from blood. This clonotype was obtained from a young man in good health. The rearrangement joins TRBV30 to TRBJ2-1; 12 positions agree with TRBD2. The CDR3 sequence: CAWSLAGGPGDEQFF. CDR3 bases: TGTGCCTGGAGTCTAGCGGGAGGGCCGGGTGATGAGCAGTTCTTC.